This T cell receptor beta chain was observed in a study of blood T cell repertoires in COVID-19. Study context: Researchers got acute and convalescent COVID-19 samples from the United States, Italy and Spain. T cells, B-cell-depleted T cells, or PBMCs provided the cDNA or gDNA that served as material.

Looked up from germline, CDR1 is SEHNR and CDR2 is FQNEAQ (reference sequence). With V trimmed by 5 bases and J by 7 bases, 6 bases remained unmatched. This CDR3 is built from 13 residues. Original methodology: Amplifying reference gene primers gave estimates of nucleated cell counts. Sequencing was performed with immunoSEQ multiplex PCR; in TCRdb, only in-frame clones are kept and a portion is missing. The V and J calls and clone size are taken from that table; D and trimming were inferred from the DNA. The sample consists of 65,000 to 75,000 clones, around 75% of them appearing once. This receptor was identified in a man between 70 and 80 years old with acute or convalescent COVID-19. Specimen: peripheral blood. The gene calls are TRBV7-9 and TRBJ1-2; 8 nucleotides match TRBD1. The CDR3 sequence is CASSPGQGSGYTF. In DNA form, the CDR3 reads TGTGCCAGCAGCCCCGGACAGGGCTCTGGCTACACCTTC. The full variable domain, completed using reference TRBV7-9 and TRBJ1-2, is DTGVSQNPRHKITKRGQNVTFRCDPISEHNRLYWYRQTLGQGPEFLTYFQNEAQLEKSRLLSDRFSAERPKGSFSTLEIQRTEQGDSAMYLCASSPGQGSGYTFGSGTRLTVV.